This TCR beta chain is from a study of T cells after yellow fever vaccination (dated by TCRdb to the late 2010s). Regarding the study in general: Libraries from fractions with low cell numbers were prepared with the SMART-Seq v4 Ultra Low Input RNA kit. Blood samples were taken at several timepoints before and after primary and secondary immunization, and bulk PBMC replicates and cell subsets were isolated. Two healthy male donors, one aged 18 to 29 and one aged 30 to 40 years, were included in the cohort. To follow T-cell clones before and after both primary and booster YFV17D yellow fever vaccination, bulk TCR alpha and beta repertoires underwent longitudinal sequencing.

V is pared back by 10 bases and J by 0 bases, with 12 bases lying between the germline termini. The CDR3 has 13 amino acids, counting the end cysteine and phenylalanine. The read is trimmed to its CDR3 DNA, 39 bases read in frame from base 1. The CDR1 and CDR2 encoded by the germline V gene are MNHNS and SASEGT. Remarks on this clonotype: It has no known antigen specificity. Base qualities are not provided; no much larger clone lies one nucleotide away.

What this sample's treatment or condition label stands for: live attenuated yellow fever vaccine strain. At each blood-draw timepoint, two biological replicates of bulk PBMCs were collected. A standard Ficoll-Paque protocol was used to isolate PBMCs from peripheral blood. TriZol was used to extract RNA from bulk PBMCs, from CD4 and CD8 fractions, and from dextramer-positive and dextramer-negative fractions. TCR cDNA was made using 5'RACE template switching, a step that added a universal primer site and unique molecular identifiers. Priming for cDNA synthesis came from both the TCR alpha and TCR beta constant segments. Libraries were amplified in two PCR steps, with sample barcodes and sequencing adapters added in the second step. Sequencing of the libraries was done on either Illumina HiSeq 2500 (2x100 bp) or NovaSeq (2x150 bp). As for how the authors treated the data: Demultiplexing of reads and collapsing into UMI consensus sequences were performed with MIGEC, and V(D)J alignment was carried out with MiXCR. Using edgeR on replicate PBMC samples, clonotypes were called vaccine-responding if FDR was below 0.01 and the log2 fold change was above 5 up to day 15. Each bulk clonotype was labeled CD4 or CD8 based on which sequenced repertoire, CD4 or CD8, contained the clonotype at higher abundance. In-frame beta chains were kept once TCRdb had trimmed the public reads at Q25 with fastp and called clones with MiXCR. Identical CDR3 protein sequences are pooled into one entry, listed with their most common genes and DNA. What appears here as the V and J calls and clone size reflects TCRdb's work, not the paper's. In all, the sample holds roughly 520,000 distinct CDR3 sequences, and 21% of those were seen once. The ten most abundant clones make up about 15% of the sample.

The full study reports these points: A small share of clonotypes was detected in both CD4 and CD8 compartments, with the overlap likely arising from convergent recombination. The study included only a couple of donors, which limits how far the findings can be generalized. FACS-sorted repertoires could contain abundant contaminating clonotypes from the bulk population, so computational filtering was required. The secondary T-cell response was weaker than the primary response but faster, peaking on day 5 instead of day 15. Most clones expanded after primary vaccination (almost 98% of CD4 and over 80% of CD8) were re-detected after the booster, suggesting that broad memory maintenance occurred.

The sequence is built from TRBV6-1 and TRBJ1-1; confidence is insufficient to name the D gene. Source: PBMCs, taken about 21 days after the first yellow fever vaccination. This sequence originates from a man between 18 and 29 years old who received the YFV17D yellow fever vaccine. For the CDR3, the sequence is CAISVLMNTEAFF. The nucleotide sequence is given as TGTGCCATCTCCGTTCTCATGAACACTGAAGCTTTCTTT.